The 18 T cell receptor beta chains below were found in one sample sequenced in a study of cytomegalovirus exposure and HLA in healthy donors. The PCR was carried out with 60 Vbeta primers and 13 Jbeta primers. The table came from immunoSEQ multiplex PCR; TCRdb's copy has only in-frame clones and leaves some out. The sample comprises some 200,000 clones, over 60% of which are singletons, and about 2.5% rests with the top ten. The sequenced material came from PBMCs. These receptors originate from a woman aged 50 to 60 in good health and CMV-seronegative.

The DNA for the CDR3 is TGTGCCAGCAGTTTACCCAAGGGCAGGGCTGGCCAGCCCCAGCATTTT. It yields the protein CASSLPKGRAGQPQHF. The chain employs TRBV28 and TRBJ1-5, with D maybe TRBD1 (5 bases). Germline V gives CDR1 MDHEN, CDR2 SYDVKM. V lost 2 bases and J 7 bases, leaving 18 bases between the germline ends. This CDR3 has 16 residues. The whole variable domain, filled in from reference TRBV28 and TRBJ1-5, reads DVKVTQSSRYLVKRTGEKVFLECVQDMDHENMFWYRQDPGLGLRLIYFSYDVKMKEKGDIPEGYSVSREKKERFSLILESASTNQTSMYLCASSLPKGRAGQPQHFGDGTRLSIL.

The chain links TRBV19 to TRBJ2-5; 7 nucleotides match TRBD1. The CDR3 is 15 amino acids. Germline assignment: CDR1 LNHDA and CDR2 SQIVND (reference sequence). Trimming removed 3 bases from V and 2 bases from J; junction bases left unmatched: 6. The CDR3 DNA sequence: TGTGCCAGTAGTATTAGAGTGGGACAGCAAGAGACCCAGTACTTC. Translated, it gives CASSIRVGQQETQYF.

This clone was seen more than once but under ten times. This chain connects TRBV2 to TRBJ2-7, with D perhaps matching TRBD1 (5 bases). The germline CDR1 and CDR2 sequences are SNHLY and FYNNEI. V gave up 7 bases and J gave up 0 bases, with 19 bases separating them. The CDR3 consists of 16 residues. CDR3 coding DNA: TGTGCCAGCAACCTCCAAGACAGTCAGAGCTCCTACGAGCAGTACTTC. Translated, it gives CASNLQDSQSSYEQYF.

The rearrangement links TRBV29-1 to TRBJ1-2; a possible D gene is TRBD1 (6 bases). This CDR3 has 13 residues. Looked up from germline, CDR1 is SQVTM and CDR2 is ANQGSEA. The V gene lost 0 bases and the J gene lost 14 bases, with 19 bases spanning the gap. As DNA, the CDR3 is TGCAGCGTTGAAGAGGGGACACACATAGGGAAGACCTTC. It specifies CSVEEGTHIGKTF.

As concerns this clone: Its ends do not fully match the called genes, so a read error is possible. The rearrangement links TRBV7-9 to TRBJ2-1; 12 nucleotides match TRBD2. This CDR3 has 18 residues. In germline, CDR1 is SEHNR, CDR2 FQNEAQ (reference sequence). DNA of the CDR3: TGTTCCAGCAGCTCCGCCGGACTAGCGGGAACCTCCTACAATGAGCAGTTCTTC. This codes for CSSSSAGLAGTSYNEQFF.

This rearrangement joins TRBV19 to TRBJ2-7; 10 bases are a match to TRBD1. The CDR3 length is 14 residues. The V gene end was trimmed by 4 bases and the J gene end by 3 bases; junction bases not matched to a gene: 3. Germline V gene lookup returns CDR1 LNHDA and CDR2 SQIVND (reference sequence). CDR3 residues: CASSRTGGIYEQYF. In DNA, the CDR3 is TGTGCCAGTAGTAGGACAGGGGGTATCTACGAGCAGTACTTC.

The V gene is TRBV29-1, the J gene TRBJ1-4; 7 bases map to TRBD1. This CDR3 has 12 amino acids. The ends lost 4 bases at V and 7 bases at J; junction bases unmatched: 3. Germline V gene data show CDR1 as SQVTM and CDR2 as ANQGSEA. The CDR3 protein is CSVGGGREKLFF. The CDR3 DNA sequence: TGCAGCGTTGGAGGGGGCCGTGAAAAACTGTTTTTT.

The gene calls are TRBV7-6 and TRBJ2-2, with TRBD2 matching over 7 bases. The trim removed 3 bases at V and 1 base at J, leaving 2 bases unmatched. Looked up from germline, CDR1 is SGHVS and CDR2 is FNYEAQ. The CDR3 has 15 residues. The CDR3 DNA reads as TGTGCCAGCAGCTTTGCGGGGGAGAACACCGGGGAGCTGTTTTTT. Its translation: CASSFAGENTGELFF.

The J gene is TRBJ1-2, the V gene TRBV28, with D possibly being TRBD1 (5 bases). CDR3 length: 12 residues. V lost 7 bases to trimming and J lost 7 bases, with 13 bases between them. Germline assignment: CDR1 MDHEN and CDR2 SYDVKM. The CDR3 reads CASISPGGGYTF. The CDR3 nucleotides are TGTGCCAGCATCTCGCCGGGGGGTGGCTACACCTTC.

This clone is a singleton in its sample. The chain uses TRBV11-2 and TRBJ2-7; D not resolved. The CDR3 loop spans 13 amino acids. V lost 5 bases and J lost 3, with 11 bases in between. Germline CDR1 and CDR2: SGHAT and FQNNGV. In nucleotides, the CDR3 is TGTGCCAGCAGCCCTCTGGCCAACTACGAGCAGTACTTC. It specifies CASSPLANYEQYF.

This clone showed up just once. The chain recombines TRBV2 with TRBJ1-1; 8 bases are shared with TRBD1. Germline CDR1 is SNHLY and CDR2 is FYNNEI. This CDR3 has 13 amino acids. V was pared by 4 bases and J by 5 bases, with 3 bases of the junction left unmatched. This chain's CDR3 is CASSGDRRTEAFF. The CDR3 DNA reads TGTGCCAGCAGTGGGGACAGGCGAACTGAAGCTTTCTTT.

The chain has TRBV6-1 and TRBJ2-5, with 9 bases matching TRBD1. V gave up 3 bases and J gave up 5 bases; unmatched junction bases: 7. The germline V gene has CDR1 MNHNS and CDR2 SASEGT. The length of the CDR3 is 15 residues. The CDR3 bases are TGTGCCAGCAGTGACCGGACAGGGGTTAGGGAGACCCAGTACTTC. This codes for CASSDRTGVRETQYF.

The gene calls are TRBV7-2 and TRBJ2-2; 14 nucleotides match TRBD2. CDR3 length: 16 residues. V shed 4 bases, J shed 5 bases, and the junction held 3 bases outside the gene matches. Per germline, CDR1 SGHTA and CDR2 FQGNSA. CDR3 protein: CASSSGTSGRTGELFF. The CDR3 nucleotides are TGTGCCAGCAGCTCAGGGACTAGCGGGAGAACCGGGGAGCTGTTTTTT.

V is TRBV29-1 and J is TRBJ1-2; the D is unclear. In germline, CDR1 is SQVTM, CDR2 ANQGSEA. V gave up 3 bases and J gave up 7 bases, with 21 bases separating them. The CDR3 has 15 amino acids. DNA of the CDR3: TGCAGCGTTGAGCCCACCCGAGGGTCTGGTAGTGGCTACACCTTC. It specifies CSVEPTRGSGSGYTF.

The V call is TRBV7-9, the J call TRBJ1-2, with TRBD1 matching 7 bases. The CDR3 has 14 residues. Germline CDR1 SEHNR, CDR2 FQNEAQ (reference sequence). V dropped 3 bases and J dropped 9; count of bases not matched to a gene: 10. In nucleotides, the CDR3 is TGTGCCAGCAGCTTCGGGACAGAGAAAACTCGCTACACCTTC. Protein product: CASSFGTEKTRYTF.

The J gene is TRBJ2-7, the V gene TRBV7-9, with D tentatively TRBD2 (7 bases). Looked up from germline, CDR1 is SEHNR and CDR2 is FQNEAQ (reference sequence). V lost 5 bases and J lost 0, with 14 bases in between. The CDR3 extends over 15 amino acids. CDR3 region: CASSIHGGPSYEQYF. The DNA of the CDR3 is TGTGCCAGCAGCATACACGGGGGGCCCTCCTACGAGCAGTACTTC.

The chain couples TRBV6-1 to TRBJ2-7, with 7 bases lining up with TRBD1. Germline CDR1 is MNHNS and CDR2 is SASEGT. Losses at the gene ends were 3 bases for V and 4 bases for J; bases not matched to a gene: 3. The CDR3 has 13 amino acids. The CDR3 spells CASSDPTGYEQYF. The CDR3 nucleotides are TGTGCCAGCAGTGACCCGACAGGGTACGAGCAGTACTTC.

This chain's CDR3 is CASSPRVNTEAFF. CDR3 DNA: TGCGCCAGCAGCCCCCGTGTGAACACTGAAGCTTTCTTT. V and J are TRBV4-1 and TRBJ1-1, with D hard to call. V lost 4 bases, J lost 0 bases, and 6 bases lay in between. The CDR3 loop spans 13 amino acids. From germline, CDR1 is MGHRA and CDR2 YSYEKL.